Presented here are 32 T cell receptor beta chains from one specimen sequenced in a study of regulatory T cells in long-lasting Graves disease. As to time point: persistent/refractory GD, antithyroid drugs over 5 years with positive TRAb. Making the TCR library involved RNA that had been extracted from PBMCs. Library construction for TCR beta used iRepertoire HTBI primers and Arm-PCR of CDR3 regions. TCRdb ran MiXCR on the multiplex PCR reads and lists one entry per CDR3 protein. The repertoire holds approximately 470,000 distinct CDR3 sequences, with roughly 20% as singletons. The starting material was peripheral blood mononuclear cells (PBMCs), obtained when the disease was refractory, from a patient treated with antithyroid drugs. The origin of the receptors is a female donor with Graves disease.

The J gene is TRBJ2-7, the V gene TRBV19, with D tentatively TRBD1 or TRBD2 (5 bases each). This CDR3 has 12 amino acids. Germline CDR1 LNHDA, CDR2 SQIVND (reference sequence). Trimming removed 9 bases from V and 13 bases from J, with 22 bases in between. The CDR3 loop is CASRRGREPQYF. In nucleotides, the CDR3 is TGTGCCAGCCGCCGAGGCAGGGAGCCGCAATACTTC. Supplemented by reference TRBV19 and TRBJ2-7, the full variable domain reads DGGITQSPKYLFRKEGQNVTLSCEQNLNHDAMYWYRQDPGQGLRLIYYSQIVNDFQKGDIAEGYSVSREKKESFPLTVTSAQKNPTAFYLCASRRGREPQYFGPGTRLTVT.

This clonotype was recorded many times. J is TRBJ2-3 and V is TRBV6-5, with D perhaps TRBD1 or TRBD2 (5 bases each). Germline CDR1 reads MNHEY; CDR2 reads SVGAGI. Deletions cut 0 bases from V and 10 bases from J, with 17 bases between. This CDR3 has 15 residues. The CDR3 coding sequence is TGTGCCAGCAGTTACTCCCGGGACCTCGCCGGGTCGCAGTATTTT. It codes for CASSYSRDLAGSQYF.

This clonotype has a count of ten or more. The CDR3 DNA is TGCAGTGCTAGAGATCTAAGGGCTGTCTTCGGGTACGAGCAGTACTTC. This translates into CSARDLRAVFGYEQYF. The chain joins TRBV20-1 to TRBJ2-7; D remains ambiguous. CDR1 is DFQATT, CDR2 SNEGSKA, per germline (reference sequence). The CDR3 runs to 16 residues. Trimming took 0 bases from V and 4 from J, leaving 19 bases between them.

Points on this clonotype: At one end, the junction sequence differs from germline, possibly due to a read error. The J gene is TRBJ2-7, the V gene TRBV6-2 or TRBV6-3; no clear D gene. The CDR3 spans 15 residues. From germline, CDR1 is MNHEY and CDR2 SVGEGT. CDR3 DNA: TGTGCCAGCAGTTACAGCTTAGGCGCCTCCCACGAGCAGTACTTC. It is translated as CASSYSLGASHEQYF.

V gene TRBV9 combines with J gene TRBJ2-3; 14 positions agree with TRBD2. J lost 3 bases, V lost 0 bases, and 0 bases had no gene match. Germline CDR1 SGDLS, CDR2 YYNGEE. The CDR3 is made up of 16 amino acids. CDR3 DNA sequence: TGTGCCAGCAGCGTAGGGACTAGCGGGAGGACAGATACGCAGTATTTT. It specifies CASSVGTSGRTDTQYF. The full variable domain, its missing parts supplied by reference TRBV9 and TRBJ2-3, is DSGVTQTPKHLITATGQRVTLRCSPRSGDLSVYWYQQSLDQGLQFLIQYYNGEERAKGNILERFSAQQFPDLHSELNLSSLELGDSALYFCASSVGTSGRTDTQYFGPGTRLTVL.

There are many counts of this clonotype. This chain uses TRBV11-2 with TRBJ2-4; 9 bases agree with TRBD1. The CDR3 runs 18 residues. Losses at the gene ends were 0 bases for V and 1 base for J; bases not matched to a gene: 7. Germline assignment: CDR1 SGHAT and CDR2 FQNNGV. CDR3 residues: CASSLELSTGGAKNIQYF. As DNA, the CDR3 is TGTGCCAGCAGCTTAGAATTGTCGACAGGGGGGGCCAAAAACATTCAGTACTTC.

CDR3 amino acids: CASSLSNSMNEQFF. The CDR3 DNA is TGCGCCAGCAGCTTGTCCAATAGTATGAATGAGCAGTTCTTC. The rearrangement joins TRBV5-1 to TRBJ2-1; D is undetermined. The CDR3 extends over 14 amino acids. CDR1 SGHRS and CDR2 YFSETQ come from the germline V gene. Trimming shortened V by 1 base and J by 7 bases, and 12 bases separated the two germline ends.

This clonotype was detected many times. The rearrangement uses TRBV28 and TRBJ2-2; D possibly corresponds to TRBD2 (5 bases). This CDR3 has 17 residues. V was pared by 3 bases and J by 0 bases, with 14 bases between. Germline CDR1 reads MDHEN; CDR2 reads SYDVKM. Here the CDR3 DNA reads TGTGCCAGCAGTTTCCGGCGACGGGGAGCGAACACCGGGGAGCTGTTTTTT. Translation: CASSFRRRGANTGELFF.

This clonotype showed up many times. V usage is TRBV7-9 and J usage is TRBJ2-5; the D gene is possibly TRBD1 (5 bases). The CDR3 is 14 residues long. The V end lost 3 bases, the J end lost 1 base, and 9 bases lay between the germline ends. The germline V gene encodes CDR1 SEHNR and CDR2 FQNEAQ (reference sequence). In nucleotides, the CDR3 is TGTGCCAGCAGCTTGGTTCAGGGCCAAGAGACCCAGTACTTC. Translation: CASSLVQGQETQYF.

As concerns this clonotype: A read error may explain this, as a much larger clone is one base away. The gene calls are TRBV6-1 and TRBJ2-7; D uncertain. CDR1 and CDR2 (germline): MNHNS, SASEGT. There are 13 residues in the CDR3. Written as DNA, the CDR3 is TGTGCCAGCAGTGAAAGTAGGACCTCGGAGCGGTACTTC. Translation gives CASSESRTSERYF.

On this clonotype: It may be a read error: a sequence one base away is much more abundant. The chain joins TRBV3-1 to TRBJ1-4, with a weak D call TRBD1 (6 bases). The CDR3 totals 15 residues. CDR1 LGHDT and CDR2 YNNKEL come from the germline V gene (reference sequence). The CDR3 nucleotides are TGTGCCGGCAGCCAAGAAGGGGGGTCCGGTGAAAAACTGTTTTTT. It is translated as CAGSQEGGSGEKLFF.

The chain links TRBV10-3 to TRBJ2-5; no reliable D call. The V and J ends lost 4 bases and 5 bases respectively, with 5 bases between them. In germline, CDR1 is ENHRY, CDR2 SYGVKD. CDR3 length: 11 amino acids. In DNA, the CDR3 is TGTGCCATCAGTGTGGACGAGACCCAGTACTTC. Protein product: CAISVDETQYF.

Note on this clonotype: One base away lies a much larger clone, so this may be a sequencing read error. J is TRBJ2-5 and V is TRBV27; D gene uncertain. The CDR3 has 12 residues. Germline CDR1 and CDR2: MNHEY and SMNVEV (reference sequence). The CDR3 DNA reads TGTGCCAGCTCACCACCTCAAGAGACCCGGTACTTC. Its translation: CASSPPQETRYF.

This clonotype was picked up a small number of times. The J gene is TRBJ1-3, the V gene TRBV6-1; 10 nucleotides agree with TRBD1. The germline V gene has CDR1 MNHNS and CDR2 SASEGT. CDR3 length: 15 amino acids. V lost 7 bases and J lost 4; bases outside the gene matches: 7. The CDR3 nucleotides read TGTGCCAGCAAACGACAGGGGGCGAGCGGAAACACCATATATTTT. As protein: CASKRQGASGNTIYF.

This clonotype has just a few counts. The rearrangement links TRBV15 to TRBJ2-7; unclear D gene. Trimming stripped 0 bases from V and 5 bases from J, with 5 bases between. CDR3 size: 12 residues. The germline gives CDR1 LNHNV, CDR2 YYDKDF (reference sequence). The CDR3 DNA is TGTGCCACCAGCAGAGACAGACACGAGCAGTACTTC. This translates into CATSRDRHEQYF.

This clonotype was observed a few times. The CDR3 loop is CASSVDGATIGNTIYF. The CDR3 DNA is TGTGCCAGCAGCGTAGATGGGGCGACAATTGGAAACACCATATATTTT. This chain uses TRBV9 with TRBJ1-3, with a possible D match to TRBD1 (5 bases). The CDR3 runs to 16 residues. CDR1 is SGDLS and CDR2 is YYNGEE in the germline V gene. The ends were cut back, 0 bases at V and 3 bases at J, with 13 bases in the middle.

This clonotype was seen a few times. This chain uses TRBV18 with TRBJ1-5; D gene uncertain. Germline values: CDR1 KGHSH, CDR2 LQKENI. The CDR3 is made up of 14 amino acids. Trimming cost V 5 bases and J 1 base, with 9 bases left between them. The DNA of the CDR3 is TGTGCCAGCTCATTCGGGCCGAGCAATCAGCCCCAGCATTTT. Translating gives CASSFGPSNQPQHF.

V and J are TRBV6-1 and TRBJ2-2; D is undetermined. This CDR3 contains 13 residues. Germline lookup yields CDR1 MNHNS and CDR2 SASEGT. Trimming shortened V by 5 bases and J by 4 bases, and 8 bases separated the two germline ends. Written as DNA, the CDR3 is TGTGCCAGCAGTCAGACCTCCACCGGGGAGCTGTTTTTT. Residues: CASSQTSTGELFF.

This clonotype has more than one count but fewer than ten. The chain links TRBV7-3 to TRBJ1-1; 8 bases line up with TRBD1. The J segment lost 6 bases and the V segment lost 1 base, leaving 4 bases of the junction unmatched. The CDR3 totals 14 residues. Per the germline V gene, CDR1 is SGHTA and CDR2 is FQGTGA. The CDR3 here is CASSLIAGGPEAFF. CDR3 coding DNA: TGTGCCAGCAGCTTAATCGCAGGGGGCCCTGAAGCTTTCTTT.

J is TRBJ2-5 and V is TRBV6-2 or TRBV6-3; perhaps TRBD2 as D (6 bases). TRBJ2-7 matches the DNA end more closely, so the J call is doubtful. CDR1 and CDR2 from the germline V gene are MNHEY and SVGEGT. The CDR3 spans 16 residues. In DNA, the CDR3 is TGTGCCAGCAGTTACTCGTTGCTTAGCGGTTCCTACGAGCAGTACTTC. It specifies CASSYSLLSGSYEQYF.

The chain joins TRBV7-9 to TRBJ2-7; 10 nucleotides align to TRBD1. J gave up 5 bases and V 4 bases, and 8 bases lay outside the gene matches. Germline assignment: CDR1 SEHNR and CDR2 FQNEAQ (reference sequence). The length of the CDR3 is 15 residues. CDR3: CASSSSTGTGDEQYF. The CDR3 DNA follows: TGTGCCAGCAGCTCCTCAACCGGGACAGGGGACGAGCAGTACTTC.

V is TRBV19 and J is TRBJ1-2; D is uncertain. The CDR3 covers 13 residues. V was shortened by 4 bases and J by 6 bases, with 12 bases between the two germline ends. The germline V gene encodes CDR1 LNHDA and CDR2 SQIVND (reference sequence). The chain's CDR3 is CASSTRGRDGYTF. The CDR3 DNA is TGTGCCAGTAGTACCAGAGGAAGGGATGGCTACACCTTC.

This clonotype was seen just once. The rearrangement uses TRBV7-2 and TRBJ2-5; 7 bases align to TRBD2. TRBJ2-4 explains the end of the DNA better; the J call may be wrong. The CDR3 is 15 amino acids. From germline, CDR1 is SGHTA and CDR2 FQGNSA. The CDR3 reads CASSLRTSLVNIQYF. Here the CDR3 DNA reads TGTGCCAGCAGCTTACGGACTAGTCTGGTGAACATTCAGTACTTC.

CDR3 coding DNA: TGTGCCAGCAGTTTACAGCTTACCACAGATACGCAGTATTTT. Translation gives CASSLQLTTDTQYF. The V gene is TRBV28, the J gene TRBJ2-3, with D hard to call. The CDR3 sequence is 14 residues long. Germline V lookup: CDR1 MDHEN, CDR2 SYDVKM. V lost 2 bases and J 2 bases, leaving 8 bases between the germline ends.

This clonotype was counted ten times or more. The chain links TRBV24-1 to TRBJ2-2; tentative D call: TRBD1 (6 bases). Germline V gene data show CDR1 as KGHDR and CDR2 as SFDVKD. This CDR3 is built from 14 residues. Between the trimmed V and J ends, which lost 5 bases and 5 bases, there was a span of 11 bases. CDR3 protein: CATSVGQWTGELFF. DNA of the CDR3: TGTGCCACCAGTGTCGGACAGTGGACCGGGGAGCTGTTTTTT.

V and J are TRBV19 and TRBJ1-5; TRBD1 matches at 8 bases. This CDR3 has 15 amino acids. The V gene's germline CDR1 is LNHDA and CDR2 SQIVND (reference sequence). V shed 6 bases, J shed 4 bases, and the junction held 8 bases outside the gene matches. The CDR3 is CASSTYRGSNQPQHF. The CDR3 DNA sequence: TGTGCCAGTAGCACCTACAGGGGGTCTAATCAGCCCCAGCATTTT.

The J gene is TRBJ2-2, the V gene TRBV7-3; D might be TRBD2 (7 bases). Trimming removed 4 bases at V and 8 bases at J, with 32 bases between. The germline V gene encodes CDR1 SGHTA and CDR2 FQGTGA. The CDR3 spans 20 residues. CDR3 in DNA: TGTGCCAGCAGCTCTGGCGGGGGCCTCAAGCACACTGTGTCGTCGGGGGAGCTGTTTTTT. This translates into CASSSGGGLKHTVSSGELFF.

The sample holds many counts of this clonotype. This rearrangement joins TRBV28 to TRBJ2-7; 9 bases fit TRBD2. This CDR3 region has 13 residues. Germline V lookup: CDR1 MDHEN, CDR2 SYDVKM. This CDR3 is CKSGRRGPYEQYF. In nucleotides, the CDR3 is TGTAAGAGCGGGAGGCGAGGACCCTACGAGCAGTACTTC.

This clonotype was recorded many times. The CDR3 loop reads CASSQPDNPYEQYF. DNA of the CDR3: TGTGCCAGCAGCCAACCGGACAACCCCTACGAGCAGTACTTC. The rearrangement uses TRBV7-6 and TRBJ2-7; D may be TRBD1 (5 bases). Germline V gene sequence: CDR1 SGHVS, CDR2 FNYEAQ. The CDR3 sequence is 14 residues long. Trimming cost V 5 bases and J 2 bases, with 13 bases left between them.

This clonotype was observed at least ten times. V is TRBV24-1 and J is TRBJ2-5; 12 bases map to TRBD2. This CDR3 region has 16 residues. With 4 bases clipped from V and 4 bases from J, the junction kept 6 bases outside the gene matches. Germline assignment: CDR1 KGHDR and CDR2 SFDVKD. CDR3: CATSDPSGRAGETQYF. DNA of the CDR3: TGTGCCACCAGTGACCCTAGCGGGAGGGCGGGAGAGACCCAGTACTTC.

This clonotype was counted only a few times. The chain carries TRBV19 and TRBJ2-5; 7 nucleotides align to TRBD2. This CDR3 has 14 amino acids. CDR1 is LNHDA and CDR2 is SQIVND in the germline V gene (reference sequence). V lost 0 bases to trimming and J lost 4 bases; unmatched junction nucleotides: 2. The CDR3 protein is CASSIDPSGETQYF. CDR3 DNA: TGTGCCAGTAGTATAGACCCTAGCGGAGAGACCCAGTACTTC.

V usage is TRBV24-1 and J usage is TRBJ2-1; D possibly matches TRBD1 or TRBD2 (6 bases each). The CDR3 is 15 amino acids. Looked up from germline, CDR1 is KGHDR and CDR2 is SFDVKD. V lost 5 bases and J lost 2, with 12 bases in between. CDR3 nucleotides: TGTGCCACCAGTGCCCTAGGGGGGCCCTACAATGAGCAGTTCTTC. It codes for CATSALGGPYNEQFF.